A single sample is the source of the 23 T cell receptor beta chains below, sequenced in a study of CD8 T cells in ankylosing spondylitis. MiXCR was run by TCRdb on the 5' RACE reads, yielding one entry per CDR3 protein. Among 30,000 to 45,000 distinct CDR3 sequences, less than 4% were seen once, and the ten largest hold 2.5% to 3%. The sequenced material came from blood, either unsorted or a sorted T cell fraction (not recorded which). All receptors derive from a male donor with ankylosing spondylitis or in good health (not recorded which).

This clonotype has a count of ten or more. The CDR3 DNA is TGTGCCAGCAATATGGGTCTAGCGGGAATCGATGAGCAGTTCTTC. It is translated as CASNMGLAGIDEQFF. The gene calls are TRBV9 and TRBJ2-1; 9 bases match TRBD2. The CDR3 spans 15 residues. Germline CDR1 is SGDLS and CDR2 is YYNGEE. V lost 6 bases to trimming and J lost 8 bases; unmatched junction nucleotides: 12.

This clonotype was detected ten times or more. This chain connects TRBV9 to TRBJ1-1; no firm D call. The V and J ends lost 4 bases and 6 bases respectively, with 10 bases between them. The germline V gene has CDR1 SGDLS and CDR2 YYNGEE. The CDR3 runs to 12 residues. The CDR3 reads CASSPPGPEAFF. Written as DNA, the CDR3 is TGTGCCAGCAGCCCCCCGGGCCCTGAAGCTTTCTTT.

The chain employs TRBV9 and TRBJ2-3; D is unresolved. V was pared by 2 bases and J by 5 bases, with 12 bases between. The germline gives CDR1 SGDLS, CDR2 YYNGEE. The CDR3 is made up of 14 amino acids. The CDR3 protein is CASSVDWTLDTQYF. In DNA form, the CDR3 reads TGTGCCAGCAGCGTCGACTGGACGCTAGATACGCAGTATTTT.

This clonotype occurred many times. V and J are TRBV9 and TRBJ2-3; weak D call: TRBD2 (5 bases). Germline-derived CDR1 and CDR2 are SGDLS and YYNGEE. V lost 0 bases and J lost 1, with 12 bases in between. There are 16 residues in the CDR3. The CDR3 nucleotides read TGTGCCAGCAGCGTAGGAGGGAGTGGGGGCACAGATACGCAGTATTTT. Translated: CASSVGGSGGTDTQYF. Using reference TRBV9 and TRBJ2-3 for the parts outside the CDR3, the full variable domain is DSGVTQTPKHLITATGQRVTLRCSPRSGDLSVYWYQQSLDQGLQFLIQYYNGEERAKGNILERFSAQQFPDLHSELNLSSLELGDSALYFCASSVGGSGGTDTQYFGPGTRLTVL.

This clonotype was seen ten or more times. CDR3 sequence reads: CASSPSGAGLNIQYF. The CDR3 nucleotides read TGTGCCAGCAGCCCTTCCGGGGCAGGCCTAAACATTCAGTACTTC. The V gene is TRBV9, the J gene TRBJ2-4; D is perhaps TRBD1 or TRBD2 (5 bases each). This CDR3 is 15 amino acids long. Trimming stripped 4 bases from V and 6 bases from J, with 17 bases between. From germline, CDR1 is SGDLS and CDR2 YYNGEE.

This clonotype was recorded at least ten times. The chain recombines TRBV9 with TRBJ2-3; 7 bases line up with TRBD2. J gave up 2 bases and V 0 bases, and 9 bases lay outside the gene matches. Per the germline V gene, CDR1 is SGDLS and CDR2 is YYNGEE. The CDR3 is 17 residues long. CDR3 protein: CASSVGGAGVITDTQYF. CDR3 in DNA: TGTGCCAGCAGCGTAGGAGGGGCGGGGGTGATCACAGATACGCAGTATTTT.

The table lists this clonotype with many counts. The rearrangement links TRBV9 to TRBJ2-2; D gene unclear. Germline V gene lookup returns CDR1 SGDLS and CDR2 YYNGEE. The V gene lost 0 bases and the J gene lost 4 bases, with 10 bases spanning the gap. The CDR3 contains 15 residues. CDR3 in DNA: TGTGCCAGCAGCGTAGGTGGCAGCAGCACCGGGGAGCTGTTTTTT. This sequence encodes CASSVGGSSTGELFF.

To note about this clonotype: A much larger clone differs by one base, so this may be a read error. This rearrangement joins TRBV9 to TRBJ2-3; D perhaps matches TRBD1 (5 bases). The germline gives CDR1 SGDLS, CDR2 YYNGEE. The CDR3 has 16 residues. Trimming removed 1 base at V and 6 bases at J, with 18 bases between. The CDR3 DNA reads as TGTGCCAGCAGCGTACGGGCCCAGGGAATTTTGGATACGCAGTATTTT. Translating it yields CASSVRAQGILDTQYF.

This clonotype was counted ten times or more. The gene calls are TRBV9 and TRBJ1-4; D gene uncertain. The germline V gene encodes CDR1 SGDLS and CDR2 YYNGEE. V lost 0 bases and J lost 6, with 6 bases in between. CDR3 length: 13 amino acids. The CDR3 here is CASSVGTDEKLFF. In DNA, the CDR3 is TGTGCCAGCAGCGTAGGGACGGATGAAAAACTGTTTTTT.

This clonotype was recorded many times. The chain recombines TRBV9 with TRBJ2-1; the D gene is possibly TRBD2 (6 bases). The CDR3 is made up of 17 amino acids. V lost 4 bases and J lost 8, with 25 bases in between. From germline, CDR1 is SGDLS and CDR2 YYNGEE. CDR3 in amino acids: CASSSRGGAGPRDEQFF. The CDR3 DNA reads as TGTGCCAGCAGCTCACGGGGCGGGGCAGGACCGAGGGATGAGCAGTTCTTC.

In this sample, this clonotype turned up many times. The chain carries TRBV9 and TRBJ1-1; the D gene is possibly TRBD1 (5 bases). The CDR3 consists of 15 residues. The germline V and J ends were trimmed by 5 bases and 0 bases, with 14 bases remaining between them. The germline V gene has CDR1 SGDLS and CDR2 YYNGEE. The CDR3 loop reads CASSISGTVNTEAFF. The CDR3 DNA reads TGTGCCAGCAGTATCTCCGGGACGGTGAACACTGAAGCTTTCTTT.

This clonotype has a count of ten or more. This chain links TRBV9 with TRBJ1-1; D is possibly TRBD1 (5 bases). Looked up from germline, CDR1 is SGDLS and CDR2 is YYNGEE. There are 13 residues in the CDR3. Trimming removed 3 bases at V and 2 bases at J, with 8 bases between. The CDR3 loop reads CASSGGPNTEAFF. CDR3 in DNA: TGTGCCAGCAGCGGGGGACCAAACACTGAAGCTTTCTTT.

This clonotype appeared many times. The rearrangement uses TRBV9 and TRBJ1-3, with 7 nucleotides matching TRBD1. The V gene end was trimmed by 3 bases and the J gene end by 4 bases; junction bases not matched to a gene: 4. The length of the CDR3 is 14 residues. Germline V lookup: CDR1 SGDLS, CDR2 YYNGEE. CDR3 amino acids: CASSAGGIGNTIYF. In DNA form, the CDR3 reads TGTGCCAGCAGCGCAGGGGGTATCGGAAACACCATATATTTT.

At least ten counts were recorded for this clonotype. The chain is built from TRBV9 and TRBJ2-1; either TRBD1 or TRBD2 may fit D (6 bases each). Germline CDR1 SGDLS, CDR2 YYNGEE. The ends were cut back, 0 bases at V and 9 bases at J, with 13 bases in the middle. This CDR3 has 14 residues. The CDR3 loop reads CASSVGGARGEQFF. The CDR3 nucleotides are TGTGCCAGCAGCGTAGGGGGGGCCAGGGGTGAGCAGTTCTTC. Full variable domain (outside the CDR3, taken from reference TRBV9 and TRBJ2-1): DSGVTQTPKHLITATGQRVTLRCSPRSGDLSVYWYQQSLDQGLQFLIQYYNGEERAKGNILERFSAQQFPDLHSELNLSSLELGDSALYFCASSVGGARGEQFFGPGTRLTVL.

Judged by abundance, this clonotype is medium-sized. This rearrangement joins TRBV12-3 or TRBV12-4 to TRBJ2-7, with 11 bases fitting TRBD1. The CDR3 consists of 15 residues. V dropped 6 bases and J dropped 3; count of bases not matched to a gene: 7. CDR3 region: CASRWGQGVIYEQYV. The DNA of the CDR3 is TGTGCCAGCAGATGGGGACAGGGGGTGATCTACGAGCAGTACGTC.

This clonotype has at least ten counts. The chain employs TRBV9 and TRBJ2-5; no clear D gene. CDR1 and CDR2 from the germline V gene are SGDLS and YYNGEE. V lost 2 bases, J lost 2 bases, and 13 bases lay in between. The CDR3 is 15 amino acids. CDR3 region: CASSVSPNTQETQYF. Here the CDR3 DNA reads TGTGCCAGCAGCGTGTCCCCGAACACACAAGAGACCCAGTACTTC.

The sample holds many counts of this clonotype. This rearrangement joins TRBV9 to TRBJ2-2, with 11 positions matching TRBD2. Germline CDR1 and CDR2: SGDLS and YYNGEE. This CDR3 has 18 amino acids. Trimming removed 1 base from V and 4 bases from J; junction bases left unmatched: 9. The CDR3 protein is CASSVRGTGLAVTGELFF. CDR3 sequence (DNA): TGTGCCAGCAGCGTAAGAGGGACGGGACTAGCGGTCACCGGGGAGCTGTTTTTT. The full variable domain, its missing parts supplied by reference TRBV9 and TRBJ2-2, is DSGVTQTPKHLITATGQRVTLRCSPRSGDLSVYWYQQSLDQGLQFLIQYYNGEERAKGNILERFSAQQFPDLHSELNLSSLELGDSALYFCASSVRGTGLAVTGELFFGEGSRLTVL.

This clonotype was counted ten times or more. V is TRBV9 and J is TRBJ2-3; weak D call: TRBD2 (5 bases). In germline, CDR1 is SGDLS, CDR2 YYNGEE. Trimming cost V 0 bases and J 1 base, with 12 bases left between them. CDR3 size: 16 residues. Written as DNA, the CDR3 is TGTGCCAGCAGCGTAGGTGAGAGGGCGGGCACAGATACGCAGTATTTT. It encodes CASSVGERAGTDTQYF. The full variable domain, with the rest looked up from reference TRBV9 and TRBJ2-3, is DSGVTQTPKHLITATGQRVTLRCSPRSGDLSVYWYQQSLDQGLQFLIQYYNGEERAKGNILERFSAQQFPDLHSELNLSSLELGDSALYFCASSVGERAGTDTQYFGPGTRLTVL.

This clonotype has at least ten counts. The chain recombines TRBV9 with TRBJ2-1; 10 positions agree with TRBD2. Germline V CDR1 and CDR2: SGDLS, YYNGEE. The CDR3 spans 14 residues. J gave up 6 bases and V 4 bases, and 4 bases lay outside the gene matches. CDR3 DNA sequence: TGTGCCAGCAGCTTATTAGCGGGAGGCAATGAGCAGTTCTTC. Encoded protein: CASSLLAGGNEQFF.

This clonotype was found many times. V is TRBV9 and J is TRBJ2-3; 7 bases map to TRBD2. The V gene's germline CDR1 is SGDLS and CDR2 YYNGEE. V lost 4 bases to trimming and J lost 2 bases; unmatched junction nucleotides: 7. CDR3 size: 15 residues. The CDR3 DNA is TGTGCCAGCAGCATCCGGGACTACCTCACAGATACGCAGTATTTT. This codes for CASSIRDYLTDTQYF.

This clonotype came up many times. This chain connects TRBV9 to TRBJ2-3; D remains ambiguous. Germline V gene data show CDR1 as SGDLS and CDR2 as YYNGEE. The CDR3 loop spans 14 amino acids. V lost 1 base and J lost 5, with 11 bases in between. The CDR3 nucleotides read TGTGCCAGCAGCGTACGGGCCAAGGGAGATACGCAGTATTTT. As protein: CASSVRAKGDTQYF. The full variable domain, rest sourced from reference TRBV9 and TRBJ2-3, is DSGVTQTPKHLITATGQRVTLRCSPRSGDLSVYWYQQSLDQGLQFLIQYYNGEERAKGNILERFSAQQFPDLHSELNLSSLELGDSALYFCASSVRAKGDTQYFGPGTRLTVL.

This clonotype was seen repeatedly, ten times or more. CDR3 DNA sequence: TGTGCCAGCAGCTCATCCGGGGCCGAGCAGTTCTTC. It is translated as CASSSSGAEQFF. V and J are TRBV9 and TRBJ2-1, with D possibly called TRBD1 or TRBD2 (5 bases each). Between the trimmed V and J ends, which lost 4 bases and 10 bases, there was a span of 12 bases. Looked up from germline, CDR1 is SGDLS and CDR2 is YYNGEE. The CDR3 loop spans 12 amino acids.

This clonotype has at least ten counts. The chain carries TRBV9 and TRBJ2-1; 13 bases align to TRBD2. Trimming removed 3 bases from V and 15 bases from J; junction bases left unmatched: 9. The CDR3 runs to 14 residues. Germline CDR1 is SGDLS and CDR2 is YYNGEE. Here the CDR3 DNA reads TGTGCCAGCAGCGGCGATACTAGCGGGAGGGCCCTGTTCTTC. It yields the protein CASSGDTSGRALFF.